The 22 T cell receptor beta chains below all came from one sample that was sequenced in a study of post-analysis software for immune sequencing data. The TCR beta cDNA libraries carried unique molecular identifiers. TCRdb redid the calling of the PCR reads with MiXCR, one entry per CDR3 protein. This table holds about 820,000 distinct CDR3 sequences, approximately 53% found once. These receptors have no known antigen. Study-wide findings and caveats: Elevated frequency relative to controls characterized four or five TRBV segments in patients, TRBV5-6, TRBV5-1 and TRBV20-1 among them.

The sample was blood. These receptors came from a girl under 18 with multiple sclerosis.

CDR3 DNA: TGTGCCAGCAGCGAGGACTTAACCCTCTCCTACGAGCAGTACTTC. It specifies CASSEDLTLSYEQYF. This rearrangement joins TRBV6-2 or TRBV6-3 to TRBJ2-7; TRBD2 might be the D (5 bases). The ends were cut back, 6 bases at V and 0 bases at J, with 15 bases in the middle. From germline, CDR1 is MNHEY and CDR2 SVGEGT. The CDR3 runs 15 residues.

The chain carries TRBV29-1 and TRBJ2-5; D may match TRBD1 or TRBD2 (5 bases each). The CDR3 is 14 amino acids. Trimming shortened V by 7 bases and J by 11 bases, and 26 bases separated the two germline ends. The germline V gene encodes CDR1 SQVTM and CDR2 ANQGSEA. As DNA, the CDR3 is TGCAGCGCGTTGGCCGGGGCGAACCTTGGAGAGCAGTACTTC. Translating it yields CSALAGANLGEQYF.

The CDR3 nucleotides are TGTGCCAGCAGCCCGGAAGCGGACCAACAAGAGACCCAGTACTTC. This encodes CASSPEADQQETQYF. The V call is TRBV7-6, the J call TRBJ2-5; maybe TRBD2 (5 bases). V lost 5 bases and J lost 2, with 15 bases in between. Germline lookup yields CDR1 SGHVS and CDR2 FNYEAQ. The CDR3 consists of 15 residues.

This clonotype was picked up a small number of times. V and J are TRBV15 and TRBJ2-7, with 7 bases that match TRBD1. Germline CDR1 LNHNV, CDR2 YYDKDF (reference sequence). The CDR3 is made up of 15 amino acids. The V gene end was trimmed by 1 base and the J gene end by 2 bases; junction bases not matched to a gene: 5. For the CDR3, the DNA is TGTGCCACCAGCAGAGCAGGGACAGCTACCTACGAGCAGTACTTC. This codes for CATSRAGTATYEQYF.

This chain connects TRBV27 to TRBJ2-3; a possible D gene is TRBD2 (5 bases). V shed 0 bases and J shed 2 bases, with 9 bases lying between them. Germline V CDR1 and CDR2: MNHEY, SMNVEV (reference sequence). The CDR3 runs to 15 residues. The CDR3 DNA is TGTGCCAGCAGTTTATCCCGGGAAGCCACAGATACGCAGTATTTT. It yields the protein CASSLSREATDTQYF.

The chain employs TRBV12-3 or TRBV12-4 and TRBJ2-7, with D perhaps TRBD2 (5 bases). Trimming cost V 6 bases and J 0 bases, with 21 bases left between them. This CDR3 has 17 amino acids. The CDR3 DNA sequence: TGTGCCAGCAGCCCAACCGTAGCGAGACACCACTCCTACGAGCAGTACTTC. Its translation is CASSPTVARHHSYEQYF.

This clonotype has a single count. This rearrangement joins TRBV20-1 to TRBJ2-4; D might be TRBD2 (7 bases). The DNA end favors TRBJ2-7, so the J call may be wrong. The CDR3 consists of 14 residues. Germline assignment: CDR1 DFQATT and CDR2 SNEGSKA (reference sequence). CDR3 bases: TGCAGTACAGCAAGTCGGGGGGCGTACTACGAGCAGTACTTC. Translating gives CSTASRGAYYEQYF.

This clonotype has only a few counts. This chain uses TRBV6-6 with TRBJ2-1; D remains ambiguous. V was trimmed by 2 bases and J by 5 bases, leaving 13 bases between them. Germline CDR1 MNHNY, CDR2 SVGAGI (reference sequence). CDR3 length: 15 residues. The CDR3 is CASSYPTPRNNEQFF. DNA of the CDR3: TGTGCCAGCAGTTACCCGACGCCGCGGAACAATGAGCAGTTCTTC.

Many counts were recorded for this clonotype. V and J are TRBV7-2 and TRBJ2-7, with 11 bases fitting TRBD1. This CDR3 spans 13 amino acids. V trimming: 4 bases; J trimming: 4 bases; junction bases outside the gene matches: 0. The germline V gene encodes CDR1 SGHTA and CDR2 FQGNSA. For the CDR3, the DNA is TGTGCCAGCAGCTGGGACAGGGGGTACGAGCAGTACTTC. Its translation: CASSWDRGYEQYF. Using reference TRBV7-2 and TRBJ2-7 for the parts outside the CDR3, the full variable domain is GAGVSQSPSNKVTEKGKDVELRCDPISGHTALYWYRQSLGQGLEFLIYFQGNSAPDKSGLPSDRFSAERTGGSVSTLTIQRTQQEDSAVYLCASSWDRGYEQYFGPGTRLTVT.

The V call is TRBV5-1, the J call TRBJ2-3; 8 bases line up with TRBD2. V shed 4 bases, J shed 3 bases, and the junction held 13 bases outside the gene matches. Germline V gene data show CDR1 as SGHRS and CDR2 as YFSETQ. This CDR3 region has 17 residues. The CDR3 sequence is CASSRRAAGGGTDTQYF. The DNA of the CDR3 is TGCGCCAGCAGCCGGCGTGCGGCGGGAGGAGGAACAGATACGCAGTATTTT.

The chain combines TRBV9 with TRBJ2-7, with TRBD2 matching 8 bases. The CDR3 extends over 18 amino acids. The J segment lost 0 bases and the V segment lost 4 bases, leaving 15 bases of the junction unmatched. Germline values: CDR1 SGDLS, CDR2 YYNGEE. The CDR3, as DNA: TGTGCCAGCAGCCCCCCGGGAGGGGGGACTCAGAGCTCCTACGAGCAGTACTTC. Translation: CASSPPGGGTQSSYEQYF.

This rearrangement joins TRBV7-6 to TRBJ2-1; perhaps TRBD2 as D (5 bases). This CDR3 region has 14 residues. CDR1 and CDR2 (germline): SGHVS, FNYEAQ. The V end lost 1 base, the J end lost 5 bases, and 9 bases lay between the germline ends. The CDR3 DNA reads as TGTGCCAGCAGCTTAGGTGAAGCGGACAATGAGCAGTTCTTC. Translation: CASSLGEADNEQFF. Full variable domain (missing parts from reference TRBV7-6 and TRBJ2-1): GAGVSQSPRYKVTKRGQDVALRCDPISGHVSLYWYRQALGQGPEFLTYFNYEAQQDKSGLPNDRFSAERPEGSISTLTIQRTEQRDSAMYRCASSLGEADNEQFFGPGTRLTVL.

The sample holds one count of this clonotype. This chain connects TRBV18 to TRBJ2-7; D might be TRBD1 or TRBD2, each matching 5 bases. The germline V and J ends were trimmed by 3 bases and 3 bases, with 18 bases remaining between them. The CDR3 length is 16 residues. The germline gives CDR1 KGHSH, CDR2 LQKENI. The CDR3: CASSPLKGTANYEQYF. Written as DNA, the CDR3 is TGTGCCAGCTCACCCTTAAAGGGGACGGCAAACTACGAGCAGTACTTC.

The chain uses TRBV7-9 and TRBJ2-3; no definite D call. The CDR3 covers 14 residues. V lost 4 bases and J 2 bases, leaving 10 bases between the germline ends. Germline V gene lookup returns CDR1 SEHNR and CDR2 FQNEAQ (reference sequence). For the CDR3, the DNA is TGTGCCAGCAGCTCTCAGGCCACCACAGATACGCAGTATTTT. It is translated as CASSSQATTDTQYF.

This chain links TRBV7-9 with TRBJ2-4; 7 positions agree with TRBD2. Per germline, CDR1 SEHNR and CDR2 FQNEAQ (reference sequence). The CDR3 has 14 amino acids. J was trimmed by 4 bases and V by 3 bases; bases with no gene match: 3. CDR3 DNA: TGTGCCAGCAGCTTTGGGGGGGTAAAAAACATTCAGTACTTC. Protein product: CASSFGGVKNIQYF.

This rearrangement joins TRBV2 to TRBJ1-1, with a weak D call TRBD1 (6 bases). The ends were cut back, 5 bases at V and 8 bases at J, with 18 bases in the middle. Germline V gene lookup returns CDR1 SNHLY and CDR2 FYNNEI. CDR3 length: 14 amino acids. The CDR3 spells CASSPRGRGTEAFF. CDR3 sequence (DNA): TGTGCCAGCAGTCCCAGGGGCCGGGGCACCGAAGCTTTCTTT.

This rearrangement joins TRBV11-2 to TRBJ2-1; TRBD1 is a possible D gene (5 bases). CDR3 length equals 15 residues. Between the trimmed V and J ends, which lost 4 bases and 8 bases, there was a span of 18 bases. Germline-derived CDR1 and CDR2 are SGHAT and FQNNGV. The CDR3 DNA is TGTGCCAGCAGCTCCCATCGGCCAGGGCAGGATGAGCAGTTCTTC. Its protein product is CASSSHRPGQDEQFF.

J is TRBJ1-2 and V is TRBV7-9; 9 nucleotides line up with TRBD1. The CDR3 has 17 residues. Germline V lookup: CDR1 SEHNR, CDR2 FQNEAQ (reference sequence). V lost 5 bases to trimming and J lost 2 bases; unmatched junction nucleotides: 12. As DNA, the CDR3 is TGTGCCAGCAGCCCAAATACAGGGGGCGCAGAAAACTATGGCTACACCTTC. Its protein product is CASSPNTGGAENYGYTF. The entire variable domain, with the rest obtained from reference TRBV7-9 and TRBJ1-2, is as follows: DTGVSQNPRHKITKRGQNVTFRCDPISEHNRLYWYRQTLGQGPEFLTYFQNEAQLEKSRLLSDRFSAERPKGSFSTLEIQRTEQGDSAMYLCASSPNTGGAENYGYTFGSGTRLTVV.

The V call is TRBV12-3 or TRBV12-4, the J call TRBJ2-1, with 8 bases that match TRBD1. V dropped 8 bases and J dropped 0; count of bases not matched to a gene: 6. The CDR3 is made up of 15 amino acids. The CDR3: CASGRTGGSYNEQFF. The CDR3, as DNA: TGTGCCAGCGGCCGAACAGGGGGCTCCTACAATGAGCAGTTCTTC.

The rearrangement links TRBV3-1 to TRBJ2-1, with TRBD2 matching over 9 bases. V dropped 5 bases and J dropped 0; count of bases not matched to a gene: 5. The CDR3 sequence is 16 residues long. Germline CDR1 is LGHDT and CDR2 is YNNKEL (reference sequence). The CDR3 DNA reads as TGTGCCAGCAGCTTAGCGGGGGCCAGCTCCTACAATGAGCAGTTCTTC. Its protein is CASSLAGASSYNEQFF.

This chain uses TRBV7-8 with TRBJ1-2, with 9 bases lining up with TRBD1. Germline CDR1 reads SGHVS; CDR2 reads FQNEAQ. The CDR3 extends over 17 amino acids. Trimming removed 4 bases from V and 4 bases from J; junction bases left unmatched: 13. CDR3 sequence (DNA): TGTGCCAGCAGCTCTGGGACAGGGAGGCAGTTTAGCTATGGCTACACCTTC. Residues: CASSSGTGRQFSYGYTF.

This clonotype has more than one count but fewer than ten. The chain has TRBV29-1 and TRBJ2-3; D perhaps matches TRBD2 (5 bases). In germline, CDR1 is SQVTM, CDR2 ANQGSEA. Trimming took 3 bases from V and 3 from J, leaving 10 bases between them. The CDR3 consists of 13 residues. CDR3 nucleotides: TGCAGCGTTGATGTGGGAGCAACAGATACGCAGTATTTT. It codes for CSVDVGATDTQYF.